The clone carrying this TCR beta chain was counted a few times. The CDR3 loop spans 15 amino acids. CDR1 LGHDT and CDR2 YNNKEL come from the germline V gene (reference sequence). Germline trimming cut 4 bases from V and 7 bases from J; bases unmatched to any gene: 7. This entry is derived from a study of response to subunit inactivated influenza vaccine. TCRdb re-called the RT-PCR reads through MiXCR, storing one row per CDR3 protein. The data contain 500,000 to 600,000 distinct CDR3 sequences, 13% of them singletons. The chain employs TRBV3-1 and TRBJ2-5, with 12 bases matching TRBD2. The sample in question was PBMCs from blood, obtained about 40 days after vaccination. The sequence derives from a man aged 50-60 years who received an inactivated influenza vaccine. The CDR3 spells CASSLGLAGTMTQYF. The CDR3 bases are TGTGCCAGCAGCCTGGGACTAGCGGGTACTATGACCCAGTACTTC.